This T cell receptor (beta chain) was retrieved from a study of blood T cell repertoires in COVID-19. Study as a whole: Both acute and convalescent COVID-19 samples were obtained from the United States, Italy and Spain. Nucleic acid was either cDNA or gDNA, and it came from T cells, B-cell-depleted T cells, or PBMCs.

In the original workflow: For nucleated cells, counts were estimated from reference gene primer amplification. Sequencing was performed with immunoSEQ multiplex PCR; in TCRdb, only in-frame clones are kept and a portion is missing. Clone size and the V and J calls come from that table; the DNA yielded D and trimming. This table holds approximately 89,000 clones, roughly 96% found once. V dropped 5 bases and J dropped 0 bases, with 8 bases sitting between them. The germline CDR1 and CDR2 sequences are MDHEN and SYDVKM. The CDR3 consists of 14 residues. The sequencing input was peripheral blood. The clonotype originates from a human donor with active COVID-19. The donor label of this sample is uncertain. This sequence joins TRBV28 and TRBJ2-1; a possible D gene is TRBD2 (6 bases). The CDR3 DNA reads as TGTGCCAGCAGTCGGCGGGGCTCCTACAATGAGCAGTTCTTC. It translates to CASSRRGSYNEQFF.